This T cell receptor (beta chain) was retrieved from a study of cytomegalovirus exposure and HLA in healthy donors. The CDR3 totals 13 residues. J lost 6 bases, V lost 7 bases, and 6 bases had no gene match. CDR1 is SNHLY, CDR2 FYNNEI, per germline. Researchers ran the PCR with 60 Vbeta and 13 Jbeta primers. Clones were read by immunoSEQ multiplex PCR, and TCRdb kept only the in-frame ones, dropping some. Among approximately 110,000 clones listed, approximately 80% were seen once. Sequencing input: PBMCs. This clonotype originated in a woman in her twenties or thirties in good health and CMV-seronegative. The V call is TRBV2, the J call TRBJ2-3, with 8 bases fitting TRBD2. Written as DNA, the CDR3 is TGTGCCAGCATTGGAGAGCGGGGGGATACGCAGTATTTT. This sequence encodes CASIGERGDTQYF.